The next 16 T cell receptor beta chains were all read from a single sample in a study of blood T cell repertoires in COVID-19. Clones were sequenced by immunoSEQ multiplex PCR, and TCRdb holds only the in-frame ones, with some missing. Among about 300,000 clones listed, roughly 88% were seen once. Sequenced: PBMCs or T cells enriched from blood (not recorded which). The receptors here all came from a man aged 30 to 45 who had recovered from COVID-19.

The CDR3 reads CATSDPSVGTSGGPTYTQYF. The CDR3 nucleotides are TGTGCCACCAGTGACCCGTCCGTCGGGACTAGCGGGGGGCCTACCTATACGCAGTATTTT. The chain carries TRBV24-1 and TRBJ2-3; 15 bases map to TRBD2. Germline CDR1 KGHDR, CDR2 SFDVKD. The V and J ends lost 4 bases and 7 bases, in that order; junction bases with no gene match: 17. The CDR3 extends over 20 amino acids.

In this sample, this clone turned up a few times. This rearrangement joins TRBV12-3 or TRBV12-4 to TRBJ2-1; TRBD1 might be the D (6 bases). The CDR3 covers 13 residues. Trimming removed 6 bases at V and 4 bases at J, with 10 bases between. This chain's CDR3 is CASSGTLYNEQFF. CDR3 DNA: TGTGCCAGCAGCGGGACACTATACAATGAGCAGTTCTTC.

J is TRBJ1-5 and V is TRBV7-9; D possibly corresponds to TRBD1 (5 bases). CDR1 is SEHNR, CDR2 FQNEAQ, per germline (reference sequence). The V and J ends lost 0 bases and 9 bases respectively, with 12 bases between them. The CDR3 has 14 residues. Here the CDR3 DNA reads TGTGCCAGCAGCTTAGCTGGCCCGACAGCGCCCCAGCATTTT. Translation: CASSLAGPTAPQHF.

The chain joins TRBV4-2 to TRBJ2-7; 7 bases are a match to TRBD2. The CDR3 consists of 14 residues. Losses at the gene ends were 0 bases for V and 2 bases for J; bases not matched to a gene: 1. Germline loops: CDR1 LGHNA, CDR2 YNFKEQ. DNA for the CDR3: TGTGCCAGCAGCCAAGAAGCGGGGCCCTACGAGCAGTACTTC. It translates to CASSQEAGPYEQYF.

Regarding this clone: The identical CDR3 is also encoded by other nucleotide sequences in the sample. CDR3 DNA sequence: TGTGCCAGCAGCTTAGTACAGGGGGATGGCTACACCTTC. Residues: CASSLVQGDGYTF. This chain links TRBV7-9 with TRBJ1-2, with 8 bases aligning to TRBD1. J lost 6 bases, V lost 1 base, and 1 base had no gene match. CDR1 and CDR2 (germline): SEHNR, FQNEAQ (reference sequence). This CDR3 is built from 13 residues. The whole variable domain, filled in from reference TRBV7-9 and TRBJ1-2, reads DTGVSQNPRHKITKRGQNVTFRCDPISEHNRLYWYRQTLGQGPEFLTYFQNEAQLEKSRLLSDRFSAERPKGSFSTLEIQRTEQGDSAMYLCASSLVQGDGYTFGSGTRLTVV.

The V call is TRBV5-1, the J call TRBJ2-7; a possible D gene is TRBD2 (5 bases). The CDR3 contains 17 residues. Germline assignment: CDR1 SGHRS and CDR2 YFSETQ. The V end lost 3 bases, the J end lost 2 bases, and 21 bases lay between the germline ends. The CDR3 nucleotides read TGCGCCAGCAGCTCCCCCCCCGGGAAACTGGGGACCTACGAGCAGTACTTC. Translation: CASSSPPGKLGTYEQYF.

The V gene is TRBV24-1, the J gene TRBJ2-6; 10 bases fit TRBD1. Losses at the gene ends were 3 bases for V and 5 bases for J; bases not matched to a gene: 15. Germline values: CDR1 KGHDR, CDR2 SFDVKD. CDR3 length: 20 residues. CDR3: CATSDENPGQGLGWANVLTF. CDR3 nucleotides: TGTGCCACCAGTGATGAGAACCCGGGACAGGGGCTAGGCTGGGCCAACGTCCTGACTTTC.

The chain is built from TRBV7-8 and TRBJ2-3, with 13 bases identical to TRBD2. Trimming at V came to 7 bases and at J to 5 bases, leaving 9 bases not matched to a gene. In germline, CDR1 is SGHVS, CDR2 FQNEAQ. The CDR3 loop spans 16 amino acids. The CDR3 DNA reads TGTGCCAGCACAAATCGACTAGCGGGGGGTGGAGATACGCAGTATTTT. Protein: CASTNRLAGGGDTQYF.

The J gene is TRBJ1-2, the V gene TRBV3-1 (or the pseudogene TRBV3-2), with 9 bases matching TRBD1. This CDR3 is built from 14 residues. V lost 7 bases to trimming and J lost 3 bases; unmatched junction nucleotides: 6. Germline V gene data show CDR1 as LGHDT and CDR2 as YNNKEL (reference sequence). The CDR3 bases are TGTGCCAGCAAATCAACAGGGGGCGACTATGGCTACACCTTC. Its translation: CASKSTGGDYGYTF.

This chain joins TRBV3-1 (or the pseudogene TRBV3-2) and TRBJ2-1; D is possibly TRBD1 (6 bases). Per the germline V gene, CDR1 is LGHDT and CDR2 is YNNKEL (reference sequence). Trimming cost V 7 bases and J 2 bases, with 18 bases left between them. CDR3 length: 16 residues. The chain's CDR3 is CASTLTYRAPYNEQFF. The CDR3, as DNA: TGTGCCAGCACCCTAACGTACAGGGCCCCCTACAATGAGCAGTTCTTC.

V usage is TRBV3-1 (or the pseudogene TRBV3-2) and J usage is TRBJ1-6, with TRBD1 matching over 9 bases. V dropped 4 bases and J dropped 5; count of bases not matched to a gene: 3. Germline assignment: CDR1 LGHDT and CDR2 YNNKEL (reference sequence). The CDR3 contains 15 residues. The CDR3 reads CASSPGTGNNSPLHF. CDR3 DNA: TGTGCCAGCAGCCCAGGGACAGGGAATAATTCACCCCTCCACTTT.

This chain links TRBV19 with TRBJ1-2, with TRBD1 as a possible D gene (5 bases). Germline V gene lookup returns CDR1 LNHDA and CDR2 SQIVND (reference sequence). The CDR3 runs to 13 residues. V lost 5 bases and J lost 4, with 11 bases in between. The CDR3 bases are TGTGCCAGTAGTCCTCAGGGAATCTATGGCTACACCTTC. Protein: CASSPQGIYGYTF.

V and J are TRBV27 and TRBJ1-1, with D tentatively TRBD1 (6 bases). The CDR3 totals 18 residues. Germline V gives CDR1 MNHEY, CDR2 SMNVEV (reference sequence). V was shortened by 6 bases and J by 4 bases, with 27 bases between the two germline ends. The CDR3 DNA is TGTGCCAGCAGGGGGAGGACGGGAGGACAGAAGGGACTCACTGAAGCTTTCTTT. This codes for CASRGRTGGQKGLTEAFF.

There are a few counts of this clone. The chain uses TRBV3-1 (or the pseudogene TRBV3-2) and TRBJ2-1; TRBD1 might be the D (6 bases). This CDR3 contains 17 residues. The V end lost 1 base, the J end lost 4 bases, and 17 bases lay between the germline ends. Per germline, CDR1 LGHDT and CDR2 YNNKEL (reference sequence). The CDR3 DNA is TGTGCCAGCAGCCAAGTCTGGGGGTCGGGACAATACAATGAGCAGTTCTTC. It encodes CASSQVWGSGQYNEQFF.

This chain uses TRBV7-6 with TRBJ1-1; D not resolved. The ends were cut back, 2 bases at V and 1 base at J, with 11 bases in the middle. CDR1 SGHVS and CDR2 FNYEAQ come from the germline V gene. This CDR3 has 15 amino acids. The CDR3 nucleotides are TGTGCCAGCAGCTTAAGTCCGACACCGAACACTGAAGCTTTCTTT. This encodes CASSLSPTPNTEAFF.

The genes are TRBV7-3 and TRBJ1-1; 9 positions match TRBD1. CDR3 length equals 14 residues. Germline-derived CDR1 and CDR2 are SGHTA and FQGTGA. V shed 4 bases and J 4 bases; nucleotides not matched to a gene: 4. The DNA of the CDR3 is TGTGCCAGCAGCTGGGGACAGGGAGCCACTGAAGCTTTCTTT. Translated, it gives CASSWGQGATEAFF.